This TCR beta chain is drawn from a study of T cell repertoires in cytomegalovirus infection. Study-level background: The authors used CMV epitopes that were HLA-C-restricted (recently identified) and HLA-B-restricted (well studied). Public TCR beta signatures marked donors with CMV infection and the matching HLA. General observations from the study: Totalled public TCR beta family frequency picked out people who carried CMV plus the relevant HLA. HLA-C-restricted, CMV-specific TCR beta clonotypes were dominant ex vivo.

Each CDR3 protein gets one entry after TCRdb re-called the reads with MiXCR. Here the sample spans some 800,000 distinct CDR3 sequences, less than 35% being singletons. The CDR3 is 15 residues long. Germline lookup yields CDR1 SGHKS and CDR2 YYEKEE (reference sequence). Details on this clonotype: Its antigen is undetermined. The junction departs from the called germline gene at one end, perhaps through a read error.

The TCR sequence derives from a human donor in good health (CMV status not recorded). Some clones in this sample may be carry-over from other donors' samples. The starting material was cultured CD8+ T cells from PBMCs, obtained from culture after CMV antigen stimulation. V gene TRBV5-5 combines with J gene TRBJ2-1; 9 nucleotides agree with TRBD1. The CDR3 loop reads CVSSLWGQGGNEQFF. In DNA, the CDR3 is TGTGTCAGCAGCTTGTGGGGACAGGGAGGGAATGAGCAGTTCTTC.